A selection of T cell receptor beta chains follows, all from one sample in a study of CD8 T cells in Susac syndrome. TCRdb processed the immunoSEQ multiplex PCR reads anew with MiXCR; each CDR3 protein has one entry. The repertoire holds around 200,000 distinct CDR3 sequences, with roughly 94% as singletons. The sequencing input was CD4+ T cells from PBMCs. These receptor sequences come from a human donor with multiple sclerosis. The CDR3 runs from the conserved cysteine through the conserved F or W. The order of the fields is D gene, clone size, J gene, V gene, CDR3 protein, CDR3 DNA. A D gene is named only where the DNA matches it firmly. Only part of the rows carry a size: once, few, many, or a class if the clone is expanded.

d_call: .; clone_size: once; j_call: TRBJ2-3; v_call: TRBV4-2; cdr3_aa: CASRARDRSTDTQYF; cdr3_nt: TGTGCCAGCAGAGCCCGGGACCGGAGCACAGATACGCAGTATTTT
d_call: .; clone_size: few; j_call: TRBJ2-1; v_call: TRBV3-1; cdr3_aa: CASSLIYNEQFF; cdr3_nt: TGTGCCAGCAGCCTCATCTACAATGAGCAGTTCTTC
d_call: .; clone_size: .; j_call: TRBJ1-2; v_call: TRBV29-1; cdr3_aa: CSVVPPKAPANYGYTF; cdr3_nt: TGCAGCGTTGTTCCCCCCAAAGCGCCCGCAAACTATGGCTACACCTTC
d_call: TRBD2; clone_size: .; j_call: TRBJ2-1; v_call: TRBV27; cdr3_aa: CASSERLGGTSGTRSEQFF; cdr3_nt: TGTGCCAGCAGTGAACGGTTAGGGGGGACTAGCGGGACCCGAAGTGAGCAGTTCTTC
d_call: .; clone_size: .; j_call: TRBJ1-5; v_call: TRBV12-3/TRBV12-4; cdr3_aa: CASSFLGNYMFGNQPQHF; cdr3_nt: TGTGCCAGCAGTTTCTTGGGGAATTATATGTTCGGCAATCAGCCCCAGCATTTT
d_call: .; clone_size: .; j_call: TRBJ2-3; v_call: TRBV20-1; cdr3_aa: CSARESTDTQYF; cdr3_nt: TGCAGTGCCAGGGAGAGCACAGATACGCAGTATTTT
d_call: .; clone_size: .; j_call: TRBJ2-2; v_call: TRBV3-1; cdr3_aa: CASSQDEGLLLFF; cdr3_nt: TGTGCCAGCAGCCAAGATGAGGGGCTTCTGCTGTTTTTT
d_call: TRBD1; clone_size: .; j_call: TRBJ2-6; v_call: TRBV7-3; cdr3_aa: CASSLGTGDSGANVLTF; cdr3_nt: TGTGCCAGCAGCTTAGGGACAGGGGACTCTGGGGCCAACGTCCTGACTTTC
d_call: .; clone_size: .; j_call: TRBJ1-2; v_call: TRBV6-5; cdr3_aa: CASSSIDGYTF; cdr3_nt: TGTGCCAGCAGTTCCATCGATGGCTACACCTTC
d_call: .; clone_size: .; j_call: TRBJ2-2; v_call: TRBV29-1; cdr3_aa: CSVAWDVYTGELFF; cdr3_nt: TGCAGCGTTGCCTGGGACGTTTACACCGGGGAGCTGTTTTTT
d_call: TRBD1; clone_size: .; j_call: TRBJ1-5; v_call: TRBV15; cdr3_aa: CATSGGQTSNQPQHF; cdr3_nt: TGTGCCACCAGCGGGGGACAGACTAGCAATCAGCCCCAGCATTTT
d_call: TRBD1; clone_size: .; j_call: TRBJ2-7; v_call: TRBV14; cdr3_aa: CASSHGRGLEQYF; cdr3_nt: TGTGCCAGCAGCCATGGCAGGGGGCTCGAGCAGTACTTC
d_call: .; clone_size: few; j_call: TRBJ1-2; v_call: TRBV9; cdr3_aa: CASSVDGYGYTF; cdr3_nt: TGTGCCAGCAGCGTCGACGGCTATGGCTACACCTTC
d_call: .; clone_size: .; j_call: TRBJ1-6; v_call: TRBV14; cdr3_aa: CASSQWKYNSPLHF; cdr3_nt: TGTGCCAGCAGCCAATGGAAGTATAATTCACCCCTCCACTTT
d_call: .; clone_size: .; j_call: TRBJ2-7; v_call: TRBV12-3/TRBV12-4; cdr3_aa: CASSLTGTSYEQYF; cdr3_nt: TGTGCCAGCAGTTTGACAGGGACTTCCTACGAGCAGTACTTC
d_call: TRBD2; clone_size: once; j_call: TRBJ2-7; v_call: TRBV3-1; cdr3_aa: CASSPSGGPYEQYF; cdr3_nt: TGTGCCAGCAGTCCCAGCGGGGGGCCCTACGAGCAGTACTTC
d_call: .; clone_size: .; j_call: TRBJ2-5; v_call: TRBV12-5; cdr3_aa: CASDGLGRETQYF; cdr3_nt: TGTGCTAGTGACGGCCTGGGCCGAGAGACCCAGTACTTC
d_call: TRBD1; clone_size: once; j_call: TRBJ2-7; v_call: TRBV9; cdr3_aa: CASSVGTGAGYEQYF; cdr3_nt: TGTGCCAGCAGCGTCGGGACAGGGGCAGGCTACGAGCAGTACTTC
d_call: TRBD1; clone_size: once; j_call: TRBJ1-1; v_call: TRBV29-1; cdr3_aa: CSVSRDRDTEAFF; cdr3_nt: TGCAGCGTGTCCCGGGACAGGGACACTGAAGCTTTCTTT
d_call: .; clone_size: .; j_call: TRBJ2-2; v_call: TRBV9; cdr3_aa: CASSVSGARTGELFF; cdr3_nt: TGTGCCAGCAGCGTTTCGGGGGCGCGCACCGGGGAGCTGTTTTTT
d_call: .; clone_size: .; j_call: TRBJ1-2; v_call: TRBV6-1; cdr3_aa: CASSEIPVGSGYTF; cdr3_nt: TGTGCCAGCAGTGAAATTCCTGTAGGATCTGGCTACACCTTC
d_call: .; clone_size: .; j_call: TRBJ2-3; v_call: TRBV20-1; cdr3_aa: CSARRHGPSTDTQYF; cdr3_nt: TGCAGTGCCCGCAGACATGGCCCTAGCACAGATACGCAGTATTTT
d_call: .; clone_size: once; j_call: TRBJ1-4; v_call: TRBV2; cdr3_aa: CASRAGVGEKLFF; cdr3_nt: TGTGCCAGCAGGGCAGGTGTGGGAGAAAAACTGTTTTTT
d_call: .; clone_size: .; j_call: TRBJ2-1; v_call: TRBV6-1; cdr3_aa: CASSEGGAINEQFF; cdr3_nt: TGTGCCAGCAGTGAAGGAGGGGCTATCAATGAGCAGTTCTTC
d_call: TRBD1; clone_size: .; j_call: TRBJ2-5; v_call: TRBV5-1; cdr3_aa: CASSGGTGKETQYF; cdr3_nt: TGCGCCAGCAGCGGAGGGACAGGGAAAGAGACCCAGTACTTC
d_call: TRBD2; clone_size: .; j_call: TRBJ2-1; v_call: TRBV9; cdr3_aa: CASSPSLSGGEEQFF; cdr3_nt: TGTGCCAGCAGCCCTTCCCTTAGCGGGGGCGAGGAGCAGTTCTTC
d_call: .; clone_size: .; j_call: TRBJ2-5; v_call: TRBV5-1; cdr3_aa: CASSLNRGETQYF; cdr3_nt: TGCGCCAGCAGCTTGAATCGGGGAGAGACCCAGTACTTC
d_call: TRBD1; clone_size: .; j_call: TRBJ1-1; v_call: TRBV20-1; cdr3_aa: CSASTGGGEAFF; cdr3_nt: TGCAGTGCTAGCACAGGGGGTGGTGAAGCTTTCTTT
d_call: TRBD2; clone_size: .; j_call: TRBJ2-1; v_call: TRBV20-1; cdr3_aa: CSVGTSGGHSYNEQFF; cdr3_nt: TGCAGTGTCGGGACTAGCGGGGGCCATTCCTACAATGAGCAGTTCTTC
d_call: .; clone_size: .; j_call: TRBJ1-1; v_call: TRBV29-1; cdr3_aa: CSVVSGDEAFF; cdr3_nt: TGCAGCGTTGTGTCAGGGGATGAAGCTTTCTTT
d_call: TRBD1; clone_size: .; j_call: TRBJ2-1; v_call: TRBV4-1; cdr3_aa: CASSQEQGGEFF; cdr3_nt: TGCGCCAGCAGCCAAGAACAGGGGGGCGAGTTCTTC
d_call: .; clone_size: .; j_call: TRBJ2-7; v_call: TRBV20-1; cdr3_aa: CSVQRMEGEQYF; cdr3_nt: TGCAGTGTTCAACGCATGGAGGGCGAGCAGTACTTC
d_call: TRBD1; clone_size: .; j_call: TRBJ1-5; v_call: TRBV12-3/TRBV12-4; cdr3_aa: CATGIVQGQPQHF; cdr3_nt: TGTGCCACCGGTATCGTACAGGGGCAGCCCCAGCATTTT
d_call: TRBD2; clone_size: .; j_call: TRBJ2-5; v_call: TRBV29-1; cdr3_aa: CSWTSGGSRQETQYF; cdr3_nt: TGCAGCTGGACTAGCGGGGGAAGTCGGCAAGAGACCCAGTACTTC
d_call: .; clone_size: .; j_call: TRBJ2-5; v_call: TRBV4-2; cdr3_aa: CASSQYSGETQYF; cdr3_nt: TGTGCCAGCAGCCAATACAGCGGGGAGACCCAGTACTTC
d_call: TRBD1; clone_size: .; j_call: TRBJ1-6; v_call: TRBV15; cdr3_aa: CATSRPGGTANSPLHF; cdr3_nt: TGTGCCACCAGCAGACCGGGTGGGACAGCCAATTCACCCCTCCACTTT
d_call: .; clone_size: .; j_call: TRBJ1-1; v_call: TRBV6-1; cdr3_aa: CASRPGPENTEAFF; cdr3_nt: TGTGCCAGCAGGCCGGGCCCAGAGAACACTGAAGCTTTCTTT
d_call: TRBD1; clone_size: .; j_call: TRBJ1-2; v_call: TRBV20-1; cdr3_aa: CSARATGGKLDYGYTF; cdr3_nt: TGCAGTGCTAGAGCGACAGGGGGCAAATTAGACTATGGCTACACCTTC
d_call: TRBD1; clone_size: .; j_call: TRBJ2-3; v_call: TRBV3-1; cdr3_aa: CASSPPGGPTDTQYF; cdr3_nt: TGTGCCAGCAGCCCACCAGGGGGCCCCACAGATACGCAGTATTTT
d_call: .; clone_size: .; j_call: TRBJ2-6; v_call: TRBV7-9; cdr3_aa: CASSQTGVSGANVLTF; cdr3_nt: TGTGCCAGCAGCCAGACCGGAGTCTCTGGGGCCAACGTCCTGACTTTC
d_call: .; clone_size: .; j_call: TRBJ2-6; v_call: TRBV7-8; cdr3_aa: CASSFPDPGANVLTF; cdr3_nt: TGTGCCAGCAGCTTCCCGGACCCTGGGGCCAACGTCCTGACTTTC
d_call: TRBD1; clone_size: .; j_call: TRBJ1-5; v_call: TRBV12-3/TRBV12-4; cdr3_aa: CASSLQGAGRPHF; cdr3_nt: TGTGCCAGCAGTTTACAGGGGGCCGGACGTCCGCATTTT
d_call: .; clone_size: .; j_call: TRBJ2-1; v_call: TRBV20-1; cdr3_aa: CSAGTSNEQFF; cdr3_nt: TGCAGTGCAGGGACTTCCAATGAGCAGTTCTTC
d_call: TRBD2; clone_size: .; j_call: TRBJ2-3; v_call: TRBV12-5; cdr3_aa: CASGLVRERGAVTDTQYF; cdr3_nt: TGTGCTAGTGGTTTGGTAAGGGAGCGGGGGGCCGTCACAGATACGCAGTATTTT
d_call: TRBD2; clone_size: once; j_call: TRBJ2-1; v_call: TRBV5-1; cdr3_aa: CASSLAIAGGPDDEQFF; cdr3_nt: TGCGCCAGCAGCTTGGCCATAGCGGGGGGGCCGGACGATGAGCAGTTCTTC
d_call: .; clone_size: .; j_call: TRBJ2-7; v_call: TRBV5-6; cdr3_aa: CASAPETRGEQYF; cdr3_nt: TGTGCCAGCGCGCCAGAGACCCGCGGCGAGCAGTACTTC